This entry describes one T cell receptor (beta chain). Its antigen remains unknown. These data originate in a study of identical twins. The V segment lost 0 bases and the J segment 0 bases; nucleotides outside the gene matches: 6. The CDR3 loop spans 17 amino acids. Germline loops: CDR1 LGHDT, CDR2 YNNKEL (reference sequence). General study points: Conclusions rested on cross-sectional statistics rather than following the same donors. While abundant cord blood beta clonotypes carried fewer insertions, memory repertoires showed no such pattern.

TCRdb passed the 5' RACE reads through MiXCR, listing each CDR3 protein once. The sample records 570,000 or so distinct CDR3 sequences, over 8.5% being singletons. The data were also submitted as part of a second study, on yellow fever vaccine responses in identical twins. In that study: Twins' vaccine T cell responses were reported to seem partly convergent and partly personalized.

The sequenced sample was PBMCs. The J gene is TRBJ2-5, the V gene TRBV3-1; 8 bases are a match to TRBD2. The source is a woman between 18 and 29 years old in good health. The CDR3 sequence: CASSQDGSGVYQETQYF. The CDR3 DNA is TGTGCCAGCAGCCAAGATGGTAGCGGGGTGTACCAAGAGACCCAGTACTTC.